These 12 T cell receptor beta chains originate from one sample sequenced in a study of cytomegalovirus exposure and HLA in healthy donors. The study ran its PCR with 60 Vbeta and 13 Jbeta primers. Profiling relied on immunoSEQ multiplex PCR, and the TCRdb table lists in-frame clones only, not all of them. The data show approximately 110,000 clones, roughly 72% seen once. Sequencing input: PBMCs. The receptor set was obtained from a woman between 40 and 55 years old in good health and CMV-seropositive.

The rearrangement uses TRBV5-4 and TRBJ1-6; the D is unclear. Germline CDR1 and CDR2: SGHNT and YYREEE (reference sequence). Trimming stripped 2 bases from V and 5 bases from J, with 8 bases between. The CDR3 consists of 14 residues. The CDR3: CASSLNYNNSPLHF. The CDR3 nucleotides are TGTGCCAGCAGCTTAAACTACAATAATTCACCCCTCCACTTT. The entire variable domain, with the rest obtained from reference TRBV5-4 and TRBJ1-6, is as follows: ETGVTQSPTHLIKTRGQQVTLRCSSQSGHNTVSWYQQALGQGPQFIFQYYREEENGRGNFPPRFSGLQFPNYSSELNVNALELDDSALYLCASSLNYNNSPLHFGNGTRLTVT.

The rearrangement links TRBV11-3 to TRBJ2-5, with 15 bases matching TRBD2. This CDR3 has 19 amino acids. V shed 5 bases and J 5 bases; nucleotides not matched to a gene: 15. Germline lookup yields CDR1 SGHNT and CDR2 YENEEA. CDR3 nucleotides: TGTGCCAGCAGCCGGGGACTAGCGGGAGGATTGGAGTGGCGGGAGACCCAGTACTTC. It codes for CASSRGLAGGLEWRETQYF.

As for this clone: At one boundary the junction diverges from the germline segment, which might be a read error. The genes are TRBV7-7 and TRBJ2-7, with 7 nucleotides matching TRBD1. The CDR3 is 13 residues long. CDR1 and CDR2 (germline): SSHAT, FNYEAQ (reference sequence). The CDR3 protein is CASSLGTVYEQYF. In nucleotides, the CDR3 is TGTGCTAGCAGCTTAGGGACAGTTTACGAGCAGTACTTC.

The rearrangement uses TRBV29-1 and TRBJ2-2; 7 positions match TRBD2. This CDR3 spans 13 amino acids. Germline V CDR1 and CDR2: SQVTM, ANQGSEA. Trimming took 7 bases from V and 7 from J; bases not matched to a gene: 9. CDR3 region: CSGRPGGGGELFF. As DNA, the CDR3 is TGCAGCGGTCGGCCGGGGGGTGGCGGGGAGCTGTTTTTT.

This chain's CDR3 is CASTGATAYSNQPQHF. CDR3 nucleotide sequence: TGTGCCAGTACCGGCGCGACAGCTTATAGCAATCAGCCCCAGCATTTT. V usage is TRBV19 and J usage is TRBJ1-5; weak D call: TRBD1 (5 bases). Germline V gene lookup returns CDR1 LNHDA and CDR2 SQIVND (reference sequence). V lost 7 bases, J lost 0 bases, and 16 bases lay in between. The CDR3 is 16 residues long.

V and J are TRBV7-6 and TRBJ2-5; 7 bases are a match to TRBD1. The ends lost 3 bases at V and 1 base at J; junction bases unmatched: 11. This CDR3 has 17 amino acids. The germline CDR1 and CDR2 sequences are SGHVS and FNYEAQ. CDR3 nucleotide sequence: TGTGCCAGCAGCTTCGCAACCTCGGGACAGCGCCAAGAGACCCAGTACTTC. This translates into CASSFATSGQRQETQYF.

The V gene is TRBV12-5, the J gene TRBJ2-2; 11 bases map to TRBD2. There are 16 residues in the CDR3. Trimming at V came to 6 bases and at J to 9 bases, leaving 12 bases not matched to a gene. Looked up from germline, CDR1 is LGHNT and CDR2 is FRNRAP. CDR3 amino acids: CASGSRIGTSGRELFF. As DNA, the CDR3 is TGTGCTAGTGGGTCCAGAATCGGGACTAGCGGTCGGGAGCTGTTTTTT.

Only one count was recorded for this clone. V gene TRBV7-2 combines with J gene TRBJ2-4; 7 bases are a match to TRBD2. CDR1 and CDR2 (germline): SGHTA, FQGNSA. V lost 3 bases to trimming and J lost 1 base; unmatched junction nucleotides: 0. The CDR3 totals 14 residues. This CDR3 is CASSLGGAKNIQYF. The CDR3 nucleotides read TGTGCCAGCAGCTTGGGGGGGGCCAAAAACATTCAGTACTTC.

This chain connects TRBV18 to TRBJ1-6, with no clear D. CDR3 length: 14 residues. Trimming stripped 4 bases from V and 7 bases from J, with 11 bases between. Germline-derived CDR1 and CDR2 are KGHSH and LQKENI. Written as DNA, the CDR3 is TGTGCCAGCTCACAGGTAGCGGAAAATTCACCCCTCCACTTT. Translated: CASSQVAENSPLHF.

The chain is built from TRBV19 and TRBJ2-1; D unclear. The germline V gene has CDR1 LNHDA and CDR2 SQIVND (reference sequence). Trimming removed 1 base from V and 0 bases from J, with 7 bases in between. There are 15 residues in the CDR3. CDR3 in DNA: TGTGCCAGTAGTATAGCAGGTAGCTCCTACAATGAGCAGTTCTTC. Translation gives CASSIAGSSYNEQFF.

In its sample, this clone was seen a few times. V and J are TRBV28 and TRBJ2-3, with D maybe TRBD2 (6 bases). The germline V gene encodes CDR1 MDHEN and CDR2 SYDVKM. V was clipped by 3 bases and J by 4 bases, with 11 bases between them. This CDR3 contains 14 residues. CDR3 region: CASSFVSGSDTQYF. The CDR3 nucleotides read TGTGCCAGCAGTTTTGTTAGCGGCTCAGATACGCAGTATTTT.

The DNA of the CDR3 is TGCGCCAGCAGCTGGACAGGGGCTAGTAATTCACCCCTCCACTTT. Encoded protein: CASSWTGASNSPLHF. The chain carries TRBV5-1 and TRBJ1-6; 9 bases fit TRBD1. CDR3 size: 15 residues. Germline trimming cut 3 bases from V and 6 bases from J; bases unmatched to any gene: 4. Germline CDR1 reads SGHRS; CDR2 reads YFSETQ. Combining the CDR3 with reference TRBV5-1 and TRBJ1-6 gives the whole variable domain KAGVTQTPRYLIKTRGQQVTLSCSPISGHRSVSWYQQTPGQGLQFLFEYFSETQRNKGNFPGRFSGRQFSNSRSEMNVSTLELGDSALYLCASSWTGASNSPLHFGNGTRLTVT.